This TCR beta chain was observed in a study of shared clonotypes between healthy human individuals (dated by TCRdb to the early 2020s). For the study in its entirety: Three men and a couple of women, aged 18 to 49 years, made up the cohort. For each donor, CD4 naive and CD4 memory were each given three plates, CD8 naive was given two plates, and CD8 memory was given one plate. To increase sequencing depth and limit assay-specific biases, different laboratories used diverse techniques to prepare libraries and sequence TCR repertoires. The study deeply sequenced blood TCR repertoires of about 5 healthy adults to estimate repertoire size and the extent of clonotype sharing between individuals. Leukapheresis yielded between about 0.94 and 8.9 billion PBMCs per donor. What the work shows at the level of the full study, not this receptor alone: Estimated clonotype richness was generally larger for naive than for memory subsets. Higher generation probabilities were observed for clonotypes shared by all four sorted-subset donors than for non-shared clonotypes. Pairwise subsampling led to the expectation that sequencing depth would affect the degree of clonotype sharing among donors. Even with the large sequencing depth, rarefaction of the sorted-subset datasets indicated that sequencing was incomplete. The genetic and exposure-history diversity represented was limited by the small number of donors. Sampling was restricted to blood, and TCR repertoires in tissues likely differ from the TCR repertoires found in blood. Roughly 5% of naive CD4, 3.5% of naive CD8, roughly 2.5% of memory CD4, and less than 0.45% of memory CD8 clonotypes were shared across several donors.

TCR CDR3 regions were amplified from genomic DNA by multiplex PCR using the deep immunoSEQ assay. Extracted genomic DNA from each cell subset was distributed evenly across all wells of several immunoSEQ 96-well plates, and each plate was treated as a replicate. Each replicate PCR for sorted subsets received about 210 ng genomic DNA, equal to about 30,000 T cell genomes. Purified libraries were quantified with a Qubit 3.0 fluorometer, sized on a Bioanalyzer 2100, and re-quantified with the KAPA Library Quantification kit. Every immunoSEQ 96-well plate was sequenced on a separate single-read 150-cycle Illumina NextSeq 550 flow cell. As for the original processing: The immunoSEQ output contained only junctional sequences without quality scores, so filtering could not match that applied to full-length reads. Sequences were annotated with PyIR, a Python wrapper for IgBLAST v1.9, and V/J genes and CDR3 were assigned using IMGT germline references. Reads were filtered out if the reads had weak V/J assignments (E-value above 1e-6), no CDR3, stop codons, out-of-frame junctions, or ambiguous translated residues. V3J clonotypes were defined by identical inferred V gene, J gene, and CDR3 amino acid sequence. Percentage overlap between repertoires was calculated by dividing the number of shared unique clonotypes by the size of the smaller repertoire. RTK rarefaction, the Chao1 estimator, and Recon v2.1 estimates of unobserved clonotypes were used to assess repertoire richness. For all TCRbeta clonotypes obtained by the gDNA method from a handful of donors, generation probabilities were computed with OLGA. In its TCRdb copy, this immuneACCESS table keeps in-frame sequences only and misses some clones. Where compared with another copy, unresolved V genes explain less than half of these, and the others have no known cause. V and J calls and clone size are copied from that table; D and trimming were computed from the DNA. The sample table shows roughly 1,000,000 clones, and around three quarters are seen once. Of the sample, more than 0.5% is held by the ten largest clones.

The donors were healthy, HIV-negative adults with no recently reported acute infections or vaccinations. Only Caucasian adults living in Nashville, Tennessee, USA were represented among the donors. CD4+ T cells were enriched by magnetic negative selection, after which naive cells were positively selected on CD45RA and the negative fraction was taken as the memory subset. Blood was collected by leukapheresis, and PBMCs were isolated by Ficoll-Histopaque density gradient centrifugation and then cryopreserved in liquid nitrogen vapor phase. Purity and quantity of every magnetically sorted T cell population were checked by analytical flow cytometry. Genomic DNA was isolated from every sorted fraction and measured by UV absorbance on a Nanodrop 2000c. CDR1 is given as MDHEN and CDR2 as SYDVKM, both from the germline V gene. Trimming leaves V shorter by 6 bases and J shorter by 6 bases, with the junction holding 14 bases beyond the gene matches. The CDR3 runs 16 amino acids, cysteine and phenylalanine included. Of the read, only the CDR3 DNA is kept; its 48 bases are in frame from base 1.

As concerns this clone: Its target antigen remains unknown. Per-nucleotide qualities are absent, and no much larger clonotype sits a single base away.

Sequencing used memory CD4+ T cells from PBMCs. According to the study, the label for this sample's cell subset or site signals: CD45RA-negative fraction. The sequence is built from TRBV28 and TRBJ1-1; TRBD1 fits 9 bases in the junction. This receptor was identified in a man between 18 and 35 years old in good health. Some clones in this sample may be carry-over from other donors' samples. The DNA sequence reads TGTGCCAGCAGCCGATATACAGGGGGCGGGACCGCTGAAGCTTTCTTT. It translates as CASSRYTGGGTAEAFF.